The 25 T cell receptor beta chains reported below all come from one sample, sequenced in a study of T cells after yellow fever vaccination. TCRdb processed the 5' RACE reads anew with MiXCR; each CDR3 protein has one entry. The data hold 300,000 to 400,000 distinct CDR3 sequences, with 8.7% observed a single time. Sequenced material: PBMCs, taken on the day of the first yellow fever vaccination. The origin of the receptors is a man aged 18 to 35 who received the YFV17D yellow fever vaccine.

This clonotype showed up just a few times. The chain combines TRBV20-1 with TRBJ2-5, with D maybe TRBD1 (6 bases). This CDR3 region has 12 residues. V lost 6 bases and J 2 bases, leaving 10 bases between the germline ends. CDR1 is DFQATT and CDR2 is SNEGSKA in the germline V gene (reference sequence). The CDR3 spells CSADQGQETQYF. CDR3 in DNA: TGCAGTGCCGATCAGGGGCAAGAGACCCAGTACTTC.

The chain is built from TRBV27 and TRBJ2-4; D possibly corresponds to TRBD1 (5 bases). This CDR3 has 14 amino acids. Germline V gene data show CDR1 as MNHEY and CDR2 as SMNVEV (reference sequence). V was trimmed by 5 bases and J by 3 bases, leaving 11 bases between them. This CDR3 is CASSRRAFKNIQYF. In DNA form, the CDR3 reads TGTGCCAGCAGTCGCAGGGCCTTCAAAAACATTCAGTACTTC.

In its sample, this clonotype was seen a few times. The V call is TRBV20-1, the J call TRBJ2-3; 12 positions agree with TRBD2. Germline CDR1 reads DFQATT; CDR2 reads SNEGSKA (reference sequence). The CDR3 consists of 15 residues. After removal of 6 bases from V and 2 bases from J, the junction contained 6 bases not matched to a gene. CDR3 residues: CSALLAGGHTDTQYF. The CDR3 DNA reads as TGCAGTGCGCTACTAGCGGGGGGCCACACAGATACGCAGTATTTT.

The chain carries TRBV20-1 and TRBJ2-2; 8 nucleotides agree with TRBD1. Germline V gene sequence: CDR1 DFQATT, CDR2 SNEGSKA (reference sequence). V lost 2 bases and J lost 6; bases outside the gene matches: 8. The CDR3 covers 15 residues. The CDR3 sequence is CSARSGQGGAGELFF. CDR3 nucleotides: TGCAGTGCTAGATCCGGACAGGGCGGGGCCGGGGAGCTGTTTTTT.

This clonotype was seen more than once but under ten times. V is TRBV7-3 and J is TRBJ2-2; D gene ambiguous. Trimming left V 5 bases short and J 5 bases short, with 9 bases between. CDR3 length equals 13 residues. CDR1 is SGHTA, CDR2 FQGTGA, per germline. CDR3 sequence: CASSAEPTGELFF. The CDR3 region has the DNA TGTGCCAGCAGCGCGGAACCAACCGGGGAGCTGTTTTTT.

The J gene is TRBJ2-2, the V gene TRBV4-2; D is tentatively TRBD1 or TRBD2 (6 bases each). V lost 0 bases and J lost 4, with 9 bases in between. Germline assignment: CDR1 LGHNA and CDR2 YNFKEQ. The CDR3 consists of 15 residues. The CDR3 loop reads CASSQDEGGTGELFF. The CDR3 DNA sequence: TGTGCCAGCAGCCAAGATGAGGGGGGCACCGGGGAGCTGTTTTTT.

V is TRBV7-2 and J is TRBJ1-1; D is unresolved. Germline V gene sequence: CDR1 SGHTA, CDR2 FQGNSA. The V end lost 2 bases, the J end lost 1 base, and 8 bases lay between the germline ends. The CDR3 is made up of 14 amino acids. The DNA for the CDR3 is TGTGCCAGCAGCTTATGGTCGTGGAACACTGAAGCTTTCTTT. It specifies CASSLWSWNTEAFF.

Ten or more counts support this clonotype. J is TRBJ1-2 and V is TRBV6-2 or TRBV6-3; D remains unclear. V was pared by 4 bases and J by 2 bases, with 5 bases between. Per germline, CDR1 MNHEY and CDR2 SVGEGT. This CDR3 spans 12 amino acids. The CDR3 loop is CASSLRNYGYTF. DNA of the CDR3: TGTGCCAGCAGTTTGAGGAACTATGGCTACACCTTC.

This clonotype was detected only a few times. The chain has TRBV4-3 and TRBJ2-6; D unclear. This CDR3 has 17 amino acids. The V end lost 1 base, the J end lost 1 base, and 11 bases lay between the germline ends. Germline V gene lookup returns CDR1 LGHNA and CDR2 YSLEER. The CDR3 sequence: CASSQAWGSSGANVLTF. DNA for the CDR3: TGCGCCAGCAGCCAAGCTTGGGGATCATCTGGGGCCAACGTCCTGACTTTC.

This clonotype has at least ten counts. In DNA, the CDR3 is TGTGCCAGCAGCTCCGGACTAGCGGGGTCCCGCGGGGAGCTGTTTTTT. It translates to CASSSGLAGSRGELFF. The rearrangement links TRBV5-4 to TRBJ2-2; TRBD2 matches 12 bases. V lost 3 bases, J lost 7 bases, and 7 bases stayed unmatched. CDR1 is SGHNT, CDR2 YYREEE, per germline (reference sequence). The CDR3 consists of 16 residues.

This clonotype came up many times. The chain joins TRBV6-5 to TRBJ1-6, with 9 bases matching TRBD1. V trimming: 2 bases; J trimming: 9 bases; junction bases outside the gene matches: 8. The CDR3 has 16 residues. The V gene's germline CDR1 is MNHEY and CDR2 SVGAGI. In DNA, the CDR3 is TGTGCCAGCAGTTACAATACACAGGGGGCTTTTTCACCCCTCCACTTT. Its protein is CASSYNTQGAFSPLHF.

In this sample, this clonotype turned up a few times. The chain combines TRBV29-1 with TRBJ1-5; 9 positions match TRBD1. From germline, CDR1 is SQVTM and CDR2 ANQGSEA. V gave up 8 bases and J gave up 1 base; unmatched junction bases: 21. This CDR3 comprises 19 residues. The CDR3 nucleotides are TGCAGCATTCCCTGGACCTACAGGGGGCCCCAAGAGAGCAATCAGCCCCAGCATTTT. Protein sequence: CSIPWTYRGPQESNQPQHF.

This chain links TRBV6-2 or TRBV6-3 with TRBJ2-3, with unresolved D. The germline CDR1 and CDR2 sequences are MNHEY and SVGEGT. The V gene lost 5 bases and the J gene lost 3 bases, with 12 bases spanning the gap. The length of the CDR3 is 14 residues. The CDR3 spells CASSPVTVTDTQYF. For the CDR3, the DNA is TGTGCCAGCAGTCCCGTAACTGTGACAGATACGCAGTATTTT.

Only a few counts were recorded for this clonotype. The chain carries TRBV27 and TRBJ2-1; D gene uncertain. The germline CDR1 and CDR2 sequences are MNHEY and SMNVEV (reference sequence). V shed 1 base and J shed 9 bases, with 13 bases lying between them. This CDR3 is built from 14 residues. The DNA for the CDR3 is TGTGCCAGCAGTTTATATAGGTTAAACAGTGAGCAGTTCTTC. It is translated as CASSLYRLNSEQFF.

There are a few counts of this clonotype. The DNA for the CDR3 is TGTGCCAGCAGTTCTGGGACCGGGACATTTGGAAGATTGTATGGCTACACCTTC. Protein product: CASSSGTGTFGRLYGYTF. The J gene is TRBJ1-2, the V gene TRBV6-5; D is perhaps TRBD1 (6 bases). Germline CDR1 and CDR2: MNHEY and SVGAGI. This CDR3 region has 18 residues. The V and J ends lost 4 bases and 5 bases respectively, with 26 bases between them.

This clonotype has ten or more counts. The chain joins TRBV27 to TRBJ1-1, with D hard to call. The CDR3 contains 13 residues. The ends were cut back, 3 bases at V and 5 bases at J, with 10 bases in the middle. Germline V lookup: CDR1 MNHEY, CDR2 SMNVEV (reference sequence). This CDR3 is CASSFVGGTEAFF. DNA of the CDR3: TGTGCCAGCAGTTTTGTAGGAGGGACTGAAGCTTTCTTT.

The chain is built from TRBV5-1 and TRBJ2-2; D is perhaps TRBD1 or TRBD2 (5 bases each). From germline, CDR1 is SGHRS and CDR2 YFSETQ. The CDR3 loop spans 14 amino acids. V gave up 2 bases and J gave up 9 bases, with 14 bases separating them. CDR3 sequence reads: CASSLRDPGRELFF. The CDR3, as DNA: TGCGCCAGCAGCTTAAGGGACCCTGGGCGGGAGCTGTTTTTT.

The V call is TRBV20-1, the J call TRBJ2-1; D unclear. Germline V gives CDR1 DFQATT, CDR2 SNEGSKA (reference sequence). The germline V and J ends were trimmed by 6 bases and 7 bases, with 19 bases remaining between them. This CDR3 contains 14 residues. CDR3 in amino acids: CSAAPGLTGNEQFF. The CDR3 DNA follows: TGCAGTGCCGCCCCCGGATTGACCGGGAATGAGCAGTTCTTC.

This clonotype has only a few counts. The genes are TRBV5-1 and TRBJ2-1, with a weak D call TRBD1 (6 bases). CDR3 length: 13 amino acids. Germline V gene lookup returns CDR1 SGHRS and CDR2 YFSETQ. The ends were cut back, 2 bases at V and 9 bases at J, with 12 bases in the middle. The CDR3 protein is CASSFPGESEQFF. CDR3 in DNA: TGCGCCAGCAGCTTTCCAGGGGAGAGTGAGCAGTTCTTC.

This clonotype was recorded at least ten times. The genes are TRBV20-1 and TRBJ2-1; D may be TRBD2 (5 bases). Germline V lookup: CDR1 DFQATT, CDR2 SNEGSKA (reference sequence). The CDR3 is 13 residues long. Trimming shortened V by 5 bases and J by 8 bases, and 16 bases separated the two germline ends. In DNA, the CDR3 is TGCAGTGCTCCGGACTCAAGAGAGGATGAGCAGTTCTTC. Encoded protein: CSAPDSREDEQFF.

This clonotype was detected only a few times. The chain has TRBV7-2 and TRBJ2-3; D remains ambiguous. Looked up from germline, CDR1 is SGHTA and CDR2 is FQGNSA. The CDR3 length is 13 residues. Trimming cost V 5 bases and J 3 bases, with 9 bases left between them. The CDR3 loop is CASSNAVTDTQYF. The CDR3 DNA reads as TGTGCCAGCAGCAATGCAGTGACAGATACGCAGTATTTT.

This clonotype has more than one count but fewer than ten. The V gene is TRBV7-2, the J gene TRBJ2-5, with no clear D. This CDR3 comprises 16 residues. V was clipped by 5 bases and J by 5 bases, with 21 bases between them. Looked up from germline, CDR1 is SGHTA and CDR2 is FQGNSA. The CDR3 sequence: CASSIKFTGHTETQYF. In nucleotides, the CDR3 is TGTGCCAGCAGCATAAAGTTCACGGGCCATACGGAGACCCAGTACTTC.

This clonotype was picked up a small number of times. The V call is TRBV2, the J call TRBJ2-7; D is possibly TRBD1 (5 bases). V shed 4 bases and J shed 2 bases, with 12 bases lying between them. Germline V gives CDR1 SNHLY, CDR2 FYNNEI. The CDR3 runs 14 residues. The CDR3 nucleotides read TGTGCCAGCAGTGGAGACAGTGGCCCCTACGAGCAGTACTTC. This codes for CASSGDSGPYEQYF.

This clonotype was seen more than once but under ten times. V usage is TRBV20-1 and J usage is TRBJ2-2, with D perhaps being TRBD1 or TRBD2 (5 bases each). Trimming took off 3 bases at V and 2 bases at J, with 10 bases between the two ends. This CDR3 region has 14 residues. Germline lookup yields CDR1 DFQATT and CDR2 SNEGSKA (reference sequence). CDR3 bases: TGCAGTGCTAGCTGGGACCCTAACACCGGGGAGCTGTTTTTT. It encodes CSASWDPNTGELFF.

A few counts support this clonotype. The chain couples TRBV24-1 to TRBJ2-1; tentatively, D is TRBD2 (7 bases). The CDR3 contains 15 residues. Germline V CDR1 and CDR2: KGHDR, SFDVKD. V was pared by 0 bases and J by 6 bases, with 11 bases between. CDR3 sequence (DNA): TGTGCCACCAGTGATTTGAGGGGGGGCACCAATGAGCAGTTCTTC. Translated, it gives CATSDLRGGTNEQFF.